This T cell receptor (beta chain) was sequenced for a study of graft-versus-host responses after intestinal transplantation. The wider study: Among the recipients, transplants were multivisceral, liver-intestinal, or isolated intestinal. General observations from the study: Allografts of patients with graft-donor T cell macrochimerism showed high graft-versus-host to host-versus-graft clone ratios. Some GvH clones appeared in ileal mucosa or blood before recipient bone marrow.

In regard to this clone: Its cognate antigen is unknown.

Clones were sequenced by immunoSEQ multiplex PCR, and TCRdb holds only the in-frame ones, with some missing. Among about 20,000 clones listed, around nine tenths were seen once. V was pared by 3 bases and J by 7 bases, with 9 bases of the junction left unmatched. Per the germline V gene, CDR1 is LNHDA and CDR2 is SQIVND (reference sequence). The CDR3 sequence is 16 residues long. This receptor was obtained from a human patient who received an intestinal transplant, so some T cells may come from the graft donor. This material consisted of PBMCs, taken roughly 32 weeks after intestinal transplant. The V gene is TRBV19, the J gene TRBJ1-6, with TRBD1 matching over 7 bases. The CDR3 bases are TGTGCCAGTAGTATTATCCCTCAGGGGGACAATTCACCCCTCCACTTT. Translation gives CASSIIPQGDNSPLHF.